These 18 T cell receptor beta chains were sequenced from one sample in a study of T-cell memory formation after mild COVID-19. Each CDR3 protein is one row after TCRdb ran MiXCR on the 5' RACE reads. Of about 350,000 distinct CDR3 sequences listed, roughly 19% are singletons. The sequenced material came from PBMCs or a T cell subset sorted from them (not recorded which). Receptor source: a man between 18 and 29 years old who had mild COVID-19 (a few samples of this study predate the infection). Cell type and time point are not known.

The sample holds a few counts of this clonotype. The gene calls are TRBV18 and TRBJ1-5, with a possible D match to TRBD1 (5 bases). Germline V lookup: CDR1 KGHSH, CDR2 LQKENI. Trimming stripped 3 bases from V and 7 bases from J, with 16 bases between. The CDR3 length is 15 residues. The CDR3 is CASSPKVGAGQPQHF. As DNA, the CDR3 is TGTGCCAGCTCACCTAAAGTTGGGGCCGGGCAGCCCCAGCATTTT.

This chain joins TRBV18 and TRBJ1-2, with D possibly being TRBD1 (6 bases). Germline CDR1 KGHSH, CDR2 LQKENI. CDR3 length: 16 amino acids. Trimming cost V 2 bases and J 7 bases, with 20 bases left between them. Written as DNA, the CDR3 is TGTGCCAGCTCACCAATACAGGGTGAGGGGCAATTTGGCTACACCTTC. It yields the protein CASSPIQGEGQFGYTF.

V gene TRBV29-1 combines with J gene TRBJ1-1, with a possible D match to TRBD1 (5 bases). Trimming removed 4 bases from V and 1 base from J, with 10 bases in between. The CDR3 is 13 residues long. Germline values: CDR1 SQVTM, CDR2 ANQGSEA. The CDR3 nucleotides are TGCAGCGTTGCCGACACAGGGAACACTGAAGCTTTCTTT. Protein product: CSVADTGNTEAFF. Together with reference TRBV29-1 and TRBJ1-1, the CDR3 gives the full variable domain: SAVISQKPSRDICQRGTSLTIQCQVDSQVTMMFWYRQQPGQSLTLIATANQGSEATYESGFVIDKFPISRPNLTFSTLTVSNMSPEDSSIYLCSVADTGNTEAFFGQGTRLTVV.

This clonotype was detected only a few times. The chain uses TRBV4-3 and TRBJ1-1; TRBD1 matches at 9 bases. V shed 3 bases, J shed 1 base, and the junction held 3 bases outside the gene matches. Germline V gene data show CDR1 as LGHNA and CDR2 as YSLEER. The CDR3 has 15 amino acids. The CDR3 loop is CASSQDRGSNTEAFF. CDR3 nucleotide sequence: TGCGCCAGCAGCCAGGACAGGGGATCGAACACTGAAGCTTTCTTT.

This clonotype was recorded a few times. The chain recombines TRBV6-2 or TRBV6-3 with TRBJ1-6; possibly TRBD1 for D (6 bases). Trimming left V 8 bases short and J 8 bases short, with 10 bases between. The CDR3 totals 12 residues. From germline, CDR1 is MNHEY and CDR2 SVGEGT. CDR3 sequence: CASRDTYSPLHF. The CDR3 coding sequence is TGTGCCAGCCGGGACACATATTCACCCCTCCACTTT.

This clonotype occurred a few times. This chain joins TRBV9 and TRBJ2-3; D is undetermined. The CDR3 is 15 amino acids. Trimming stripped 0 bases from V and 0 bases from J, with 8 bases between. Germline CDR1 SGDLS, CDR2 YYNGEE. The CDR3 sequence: CASSVEGFSTDTQYF. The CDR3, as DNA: TGTGCCAGCAGCGTAGAAGGTTTTAGCACAGATACGCAGTATTTT.

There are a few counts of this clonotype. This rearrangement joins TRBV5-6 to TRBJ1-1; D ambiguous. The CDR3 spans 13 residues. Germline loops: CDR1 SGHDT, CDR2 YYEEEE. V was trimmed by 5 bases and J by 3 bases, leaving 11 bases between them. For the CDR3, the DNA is TGTGCCAGCAGAGCGGACCGGTACACTGAAGCTTTCTTT. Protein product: CASRADRYTEAFF. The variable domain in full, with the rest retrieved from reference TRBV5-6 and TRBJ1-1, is DAGVTQSPTHLIKTRGQQVTLRCSPKSGHDTVSWYQQALGQGPQFIFQYYEEEERQRGNFPDRFSGHQFPNYSSELNVNALLLGDSALYLCASRADRYTEAFFGQGTRLTVV.

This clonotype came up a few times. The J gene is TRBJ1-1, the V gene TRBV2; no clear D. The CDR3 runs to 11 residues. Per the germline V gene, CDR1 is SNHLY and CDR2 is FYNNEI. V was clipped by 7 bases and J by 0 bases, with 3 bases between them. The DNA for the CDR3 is TGTGCCAGCATGTTGAACACTGAAGCTTTCTTT. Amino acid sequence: CASMLNTEAFF.

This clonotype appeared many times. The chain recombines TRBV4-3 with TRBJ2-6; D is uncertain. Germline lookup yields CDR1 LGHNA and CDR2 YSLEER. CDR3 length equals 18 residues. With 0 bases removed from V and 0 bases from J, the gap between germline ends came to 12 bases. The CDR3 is CASSQDRAFGSGANVLTF. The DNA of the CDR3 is TGCGCCAGCAGCCAAGATCGTGCATTCGGCTCTGGGGCCAACGTCCTGACTTTC.

CDR3 nucleotides: TGTGCCAGCAGCCGATTGAACACTGAAGCTTTCTTT. Encoded protein: CASSRLNTEAFF. The chain couples TRBV3-1 to TRBJ1-1, with D unresolved. V was trimmed by 4 bases and J by 0 bases, leaving 3 bases between them. Germline values: CDR1 LGHDT, CDR2 YNNKEL (reference sequence). The CDR3 contains 12 residues.

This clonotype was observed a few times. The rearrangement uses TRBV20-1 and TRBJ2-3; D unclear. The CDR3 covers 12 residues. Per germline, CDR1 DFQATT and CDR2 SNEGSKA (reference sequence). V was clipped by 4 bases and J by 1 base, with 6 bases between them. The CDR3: CSAKLRTDTQYF. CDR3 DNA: TGCAGTGCTAAGCTCCGCACAGATACGCAGTATTTT.

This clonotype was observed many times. The CDR3 sequence: CASSAYNEQFF. The CDR3 DNA reads as TGTGCCAGCAGCGCCTACAATGAGCAGTTCTTC. The chain carries TRBV4-2 and TRBJ2-1; no reliable D call. CDR3 length: 11 residues. Germline CDR1 reads LGHNA; CDR2 reads YNFKEQ. V lost 5 bases and J 2 bases, leaving 1 base between the germline ends.

The CDR3 nucleotides read TGTGCCAGCAGTGTTCCCGGGACCGATGGCTACACCTTC. It specifies CASSVPGTDGYTF. The V call is TRBV28, the J call TRBJ1-2; tentatively, D is TRBD1 (5 bases). V was pared by 5 bases and J by 6 bases, with 13 bases between. The CDR3 extends over 13 amino acids. Germline values: CDR1 MDHEN, CDR2 SYDVKM.

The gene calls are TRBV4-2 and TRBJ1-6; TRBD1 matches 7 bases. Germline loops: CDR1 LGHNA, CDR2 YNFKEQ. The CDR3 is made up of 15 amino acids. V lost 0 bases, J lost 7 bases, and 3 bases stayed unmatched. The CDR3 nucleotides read TGTGCCAGCAGCCAAGATCGACAGGGCAATTCACCCCTCCACTTT. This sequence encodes CASSQDRQGNSPLHF.

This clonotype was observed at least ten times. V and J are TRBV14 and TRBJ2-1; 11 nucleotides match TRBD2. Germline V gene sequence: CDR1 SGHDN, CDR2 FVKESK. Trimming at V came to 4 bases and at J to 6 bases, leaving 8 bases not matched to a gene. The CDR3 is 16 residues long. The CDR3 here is CASSRGLLAGANEQFF. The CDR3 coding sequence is TGTGCCAGCAGCCGAGGGTTACTAGCGGGGGCCAATGAGCAGTTCTTC.

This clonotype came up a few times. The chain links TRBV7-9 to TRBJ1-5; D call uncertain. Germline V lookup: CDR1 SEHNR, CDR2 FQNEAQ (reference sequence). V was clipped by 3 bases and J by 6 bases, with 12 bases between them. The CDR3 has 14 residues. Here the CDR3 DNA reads TGTGCCAGCAGCTTCCCTGGGTTGGGTCAGCCCCAGCATTTT. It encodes CASSFPGLGQPQHF.

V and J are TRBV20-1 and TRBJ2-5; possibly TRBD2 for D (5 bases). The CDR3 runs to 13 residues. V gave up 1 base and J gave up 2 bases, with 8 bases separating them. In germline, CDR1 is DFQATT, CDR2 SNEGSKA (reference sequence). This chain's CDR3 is CSARADLQETQYF. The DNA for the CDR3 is TGCAGTGCTAGAGCGGACTTACAAGAGACCCAGTACTTC.

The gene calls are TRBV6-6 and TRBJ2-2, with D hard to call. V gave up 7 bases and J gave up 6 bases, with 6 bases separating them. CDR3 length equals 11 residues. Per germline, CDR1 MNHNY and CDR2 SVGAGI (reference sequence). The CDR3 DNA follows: TGTGCCAGCAACCAGGCCGGGGAGCTGTTTTTT. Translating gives CASNQAGELFF.